These 20 T cell receptor beta chains share one sample of origin, sequenced in a study of T cells after posttransplantation cyclophosphamide. Libraries were prepared by immunoSEQ multiplex PCR; TCRdb keeps only in-frame clonotypes and omits some of them. The sample presents around 35,000 clones, none singletons. The sample consisted of PBMCs. The source is a man younger than 40 in good health and a related stem cell transplant donor.

This clone was seen at least ten times. V is TRBV7-9 and J is TRBJ1-1; D ambiguous. This CDR3 is 12 amino acids long. V dropped 0 bases and J dropped 5 bases, with 4 bases sitting between them. The germline V gene encodes CDR1 SEHNR and CDR2 FQNEAQ (reference sequence). This CDR3 is CASSLAPTEAFF. CDR3 nucleotides: TGTGCCAGCAGCTTAGCCCCGACTGAAGCTTTCTTT.

The sample holds a few counts of this clone. V and J are TRBV24-1 and TRBJ1-2; perhaps TRBD1 as D (5 bases). CDR1 KGHDR and CDR2 SFDVKD come from the germline V gene. CDR3 length equals 13 residues. Trimming left V 3 bases short and J 4 bases short, with 8 bases between. DNA for the CDR3: TGTGCCACCAGTGATCAGGGAGTCTATGGCTACACCTTC. This sequence encodes CATSDQGVYGYTF.

This clone was detected ten times or more. The chain joins TRBV28 to TRBJ2-6, with TRBD2 identical over 9 bases. CDR3 length equals 17 residues. Germline V gene sequence: CDR1 MDHEN, CDR2 SYDVKM. V shed 4 bases and J 4 bases; nucleotides not matched to a gene: 8. The CDR3 region has the DNA TGTGCCAGCAGTTCCTCGGGACTAGCTTCCGGGGCCAACGTCCTGACTTTC. Its protein product is CASSSSGLASGANVLTF.

This clone was seen at least ten times. The chain uses TRBV7-9 and TRBJ1-2; D gene ambiguous. Germline CDR1 is SEHNR and CDR2 is FQNEAQ (reference sequence). The V gene lost 1 base and the J gene lost 2 bases, with 8 bases spanning the gap. There are 14 residues in the CDR3. The CDR3 DNA follows: TGTGCCAGCAGCTTAGACAGTAACAACTATGGCTACACCTTC. It yields the protein CASSLDSNNYGYTF. The entire variable domain, with the rest obtained from reference TRBV7-9 and TRBJ1-2, is as follows: DTGVSQNPRHKITKRGQNVTFRCDPISEHNRLYWYRQTLGQGPEFLTYFQNEAQLEKSRLLSDRFSAERPKGSFSTLEIQRTEQGDSAMYLCASSLDSNNYGYTFGSGTRLTVV.

Ten or more counts support this clone. This rearrangement joins TRBV19 to TRBJ2-1; 7 bases map to TRBD2. V shed 1 base, J shed 7 bases, and the junction held 4 bases outside the gene matches. The V gene's germline CDR1 is LNHDA and CDR2 SQIVND (reference sequence). This CDR3 has 14 amino acids. The CDR3 spells CASSIAGGLNEQFF. CDR3 nucleotides: TGTGCCAGTAGTATAGCGGGGGGATTAAATGAGCAGTTCTTC.

Ten or more counts support this clone. The V and J genes are TRBV7-9 and TRBJ1-1; D ambiguous. Germline V gives CDR1 SEHNR, CDR2 FQNEAQ (reference sequence). This CDR3 is 15 amino acids long. V was cut by 4 bases and J by 2 bases, with 14 bases left in between. In nucleotides, the CDR3 is TGTGCCAGCAGCTCCCTCCGGGGTAGTAACACTGAAGCTTTCTTT. Amino acids: CASSSLRGSNTEAFF.

This clone came up many times. The chain recombines TRBV7-9 with TRBJ1-6; possible D gene TRBD1, 6 bases. Per germline, CDR1 SEHNR and CDR2 FQNEAQ (reference sequence). The CDR3 has 16 amino acids. Deletions cut 5 bases from V and 6 bases from J, with 17 bases between. DNA of the CDR3: TGTGCCAGCAGCCCCCCGGGGGGCGAGATTAATTCACCCCTCCACTTT. Translation: CASSPPGGEINSPLHF. Together with reference TRBV7-9 and TRBJ1-6, the CDR3 gives the full variable domain: DTGVSQNPRHKITKRGQNVTFRCDPISEHNRLYWYRQTLGQGPEFLTYFQNEAQLEKSRLLSDRFSAERPKGSFSTLEIQRTEQGDSAMYLCASSPPGGEINSPLHFGNGTRLTVT.

This chain uses TRBV9 with TRBJ1-5; the D gene is possibly TRBD1 (6 bases). Germline V CDR1 and CDR2: SGDLS, YYNGEE. This CDR3 comprises 15 residues. Trimming took off 0 bases at V and 3 bases at J, with 10 bases between the two ends. The CDR3 DNA sequence: TGTGCCAGCAGCGTAGCAGGGGCGCCCAATCAGCCCCAGCATTTT. Translation: CASSVAGAPNQPQHF.

This clone was counted many times. Here the CDR3 DNA reads TGTGCCAGCAGCTTAGGAGGGCAAGAGACCCAGTACTTC. Translating it yields CASSLGGQETQYF. The chain recombines TRBV7-9 with TRBJ2-5; a possible D gene is TRBD2 (5 bases). The CDR3 is 13 residues long. V lost 1 base and J lost 2, with 5 bases in between. Germline CDR1 is SEHNR and CDR2 is FQNEAQ (reference sequence).

This clone appeared many times. The chain is built from TRBV4-3 and TRBJ2-7; TRBD2 matches 14 bases. The germline gives CDR1 LGHNA, CDR2 YSLEER. The CDR3 totals 17 residues. Trimming removed 6 bases from V and 7 bases from J; junction bases left unmatched: 14. The CDR3 reads CASRLALTSGGADEQYF. CDR3 DNA: TGCGCCAGCAGGTTAGCCTTGACTAGCGGGGGGGCCGATGAGCAGTACTTC.

This clone turned up a few times. V is TRBV12-3 or TRBV12-4 and J is TRBJ2-3; 11 nucleotides match TRBD2. The trim removed 3 bases at V and 0 bases at J, leaving 11 bases unmatched. This CDR3 spans 19 amino acids. The CDR3 DNA is TGTGCCAGCAGTTTGGCTCCGGCTAGCGGGGGGTATAGCACAGATACGCAGTATTTT. Its protein product is CASSLAPASGGYSTDTQYF.

This clone has only a few counts. The genes are TRBV9 and TRBJ2-7; possible D gene TRBD2, 6 bases. The CDR3 totals 15 residues. V lost 0 bases and J 0 bases, leaving 10 bases between the germline ends. Germline loops: CDR1 SGDLS, CDR2 YYNGEE. This CDR3 is CASSVGSGRSYEQYF. The CDR3 DNA is TGTGCCAGCAGCGTAGGCAGCGGGCGCTCCTACGAGCAGTACTTC.

This clone has at least ten counts. The genes are TRBV27 and TRBJ1-2, with D maybe TRBD1 (6 bases). Germline CDR1 is MNHEY and CDR2 is SMNVEV (reference sequence). V was clipped by 4 bases and J by 6 bases, with 21 bases between them. The CDR3 extends over 16 amino acids. The CDR3 nucleotides read TGTGCCAGCAGTTCAGACATCAGTGGCAGGGGACATGGCTACACCTTC. It codes for CASSSDISGRGHGYTF.

This clone was recorded a few times. This chain connects TRBV6-1 to TRBJ1-1; D is ambiguous. The V gene's germline CDR1 is MNHNS and CDR2 SASEGT. V lost 3 bases and J 4 bases, leaving 15 bases between the germline ends. The length of the CDR3 is 15 residues. The CDR3 nucleotides read TGTGCCAGCAGTGAGTTCGGGGTGGTGAGCACTGAAGCTTTCTTT. It specifies CASSEFGVVSTEAFF.

This clone was picked up many times. This chain connects TRBV27 to TRBJ2-7; 7 nucleotides match TRBD1. The CDR3 length is 13 residues. Germline-derived CDR1 and CDR2 are MNHEY and SMNVEV (reference sequence). Germline trimming cut 7 bases from V and 1 base from J; bases unmatched to any gene: 4. The CDR3 is CASTRQGSYEQYF. In DNA form, the CDR3 reads TGTGCCAGCACCCGACAGGGTTCCTACGAGCAGTACTTC.

The chain uses TRBV5-4 and TRBJ2-5; 11 bases match TRBD2. V was pared by 6 bases and J by 5 bases, with 18 bases of the junction left unmatched. This CDR3 spans 18 amino acids. The germline gives CDR1 SGHNT, CDR2 YYREEE (reference sequence). CDR3 residues: CASTPGLAVLRWEETQYF. The DNA for the CDR3 is TGTGCCAGCACCCCGGGACTAGCGGTTCTAAGATGGGAGGAGACCCAGTACTTC.

This clone was observed many times. The V and J genes are TRBV19 and TRBJ1-2; the match to TRBD1 covers 7 bases. Unmatched junction bases numbered 6, after V lost 6 bases and J lost 8 bases. The CDR3 length is 12 residues. Germline V gene data show CDR1 as LNHDA and CDR2 as SQIVND (reference sequence). CDR3 nucleotide sequence: TGTGCCAGTAGAAAAGGGGGCGCGGGCTACACCTTC. Protein: CASRKGGAGYTF. Combining the CDR3 with reference TRBV19 and TRBJ1-2 gives the whole variable domain DGGITQSPKYLFRKEGQNVTLSCEQNLNHDAMYWYRQDPGQGLRLIYYSQIVNDFQKGDIAEGYSVSREKKESFPLTVTSAQKNPTAFYLCASRKGGAGYTFGSGTRLTVV.

This clone was counted a few times. The J gene is TRBJ2-5, the V gene TRBV6-1, with a weak D call TRBD2 (6 bases). V dropped 6 bases and J dropped 4 bases, with 18 bases sitting between them. CDR1 is MNHNS, CDR2 SASEGT, per germline. The length of the CDR3 is 15 residues. CDR3 region: CASSLGGARGETQYF. In DNA form, the CDR3 reads TGTGCCAGCAGCCTCGGCGGGGCCCGGGGAGAGACCCAGTACTTC.

This clone has a count of ten or more. This chain connects TRBV7-9 to TRBJ2-1, with TRBD1 as a possible D gene (6 bases). The V and J ends lost 3 bases and 0 bases respectively, with 12 bases between them. Germline V CDR1 and CDR2: SEHNR, FQNEAQ (reference sequence). This CDR3 is built from 16 residues. The CDR3 nucleotides are TGTGCCAGCAGCTTTAAGGGGGACCCCTCCTACAATGAGCAGTTCTTC. Translating gives CASSFKGDPSYNEQFF.

V usage is TRBV6-5 and J usage is TRBJ2-7; D perhaps matches TRBD2 (5 bases). Germline loops: CDR1 MNHEY, CDR2 SVGAGI. V lost 6 bases and J lost 8, with 20 bases in between. The CDR3 contains 14 residues. CDR3: CASRGSGLYNQQYF. The CDR3 coding sequence is TGTGCCAGCAGGGGGTCAGGACTTTACAACCAGCAGTACTTC.